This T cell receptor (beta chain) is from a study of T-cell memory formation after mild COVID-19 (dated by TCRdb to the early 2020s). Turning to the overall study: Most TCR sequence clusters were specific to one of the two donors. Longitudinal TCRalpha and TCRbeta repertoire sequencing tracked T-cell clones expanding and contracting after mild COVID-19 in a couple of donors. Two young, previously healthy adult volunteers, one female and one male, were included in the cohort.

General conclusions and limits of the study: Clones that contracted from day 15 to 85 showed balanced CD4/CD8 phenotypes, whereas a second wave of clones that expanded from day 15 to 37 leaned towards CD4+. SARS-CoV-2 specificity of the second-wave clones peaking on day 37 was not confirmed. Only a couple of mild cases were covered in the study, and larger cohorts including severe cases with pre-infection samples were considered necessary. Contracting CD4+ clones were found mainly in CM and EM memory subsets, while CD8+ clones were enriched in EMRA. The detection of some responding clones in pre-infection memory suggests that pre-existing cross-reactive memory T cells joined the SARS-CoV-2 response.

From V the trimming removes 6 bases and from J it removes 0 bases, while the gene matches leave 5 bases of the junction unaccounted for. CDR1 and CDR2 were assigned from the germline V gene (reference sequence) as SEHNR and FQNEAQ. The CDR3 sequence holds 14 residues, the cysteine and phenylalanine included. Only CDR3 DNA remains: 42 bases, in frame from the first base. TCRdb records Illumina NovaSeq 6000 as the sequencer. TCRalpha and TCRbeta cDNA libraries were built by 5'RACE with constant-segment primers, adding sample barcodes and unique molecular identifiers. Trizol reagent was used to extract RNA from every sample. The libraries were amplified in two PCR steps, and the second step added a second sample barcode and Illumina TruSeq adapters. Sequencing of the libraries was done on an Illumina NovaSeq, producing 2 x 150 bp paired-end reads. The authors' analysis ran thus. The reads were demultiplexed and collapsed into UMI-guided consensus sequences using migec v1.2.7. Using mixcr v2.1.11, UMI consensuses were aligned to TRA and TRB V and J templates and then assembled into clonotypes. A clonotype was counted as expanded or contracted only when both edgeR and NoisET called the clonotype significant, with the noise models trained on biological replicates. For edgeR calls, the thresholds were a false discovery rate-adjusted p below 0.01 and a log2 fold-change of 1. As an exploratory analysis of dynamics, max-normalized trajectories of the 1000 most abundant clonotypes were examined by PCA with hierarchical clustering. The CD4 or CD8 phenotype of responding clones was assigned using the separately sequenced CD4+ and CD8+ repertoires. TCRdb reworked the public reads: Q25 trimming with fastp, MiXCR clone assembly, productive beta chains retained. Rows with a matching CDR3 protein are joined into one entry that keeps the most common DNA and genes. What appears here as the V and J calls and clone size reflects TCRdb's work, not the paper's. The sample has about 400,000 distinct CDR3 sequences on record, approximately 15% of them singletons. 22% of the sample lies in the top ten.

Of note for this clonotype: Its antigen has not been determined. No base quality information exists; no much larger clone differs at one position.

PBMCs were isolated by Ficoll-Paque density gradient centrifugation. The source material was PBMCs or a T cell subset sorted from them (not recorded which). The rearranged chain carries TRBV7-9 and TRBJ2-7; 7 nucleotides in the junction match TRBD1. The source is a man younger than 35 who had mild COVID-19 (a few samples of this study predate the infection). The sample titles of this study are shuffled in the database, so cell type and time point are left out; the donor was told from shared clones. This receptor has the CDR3 CASSKTGYSYEQYF. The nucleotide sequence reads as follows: TGTGCCAGCAGTAAGACAGGGTACTCCTACGAGCAGTACTTC.